The table lists the clone carrying this T cell receptor beta chain with a few counts. Its target is not known. Each single cDNA molecule received a unique molecular identifier. A single record per CDR3 protein comes from TCRdb applying MiXCR to the 5' RACE reads. The table includes under 65,000 distinct CDR3 sequences, roughly 12% detected once. The CDR3 loop spans 16 amino acids. From germline, CDR1 is LGHDT and CDR2 YNNKEL (reference sequence). V was shortened by 1 base and J by 1 base, with 13 bases between the two germline ends. The source of the sample is a study of early T cells in non-severe SARS-CoV-2 infection. Study-wide background: The study sequenced bulk RNA from unsorted whole blood, with chains unpaired.

Whole-study findings and limits: Matching against VDJdb likely underestimated virus-specific expansions, favoring anti-spike CD8.

The rearrangement joins TRBV3-1 to TRBJ2-5; D is tentatively TRBD1 or TRBD2 (6 bases each). This clonotype was sampled from an adult who was a healthcare worker with PCR-confirmed SARS-CoV-2 infection or an uninfected control (not recorded which). The source material was whole blood. CDR3 in amino acids: CASSQVIGGGQETQYF. CDR3 DNA: TGTGCCAGCAGCCAAGTTATAGGGGGAGGCCAAGAGACCCAGTACTTC.